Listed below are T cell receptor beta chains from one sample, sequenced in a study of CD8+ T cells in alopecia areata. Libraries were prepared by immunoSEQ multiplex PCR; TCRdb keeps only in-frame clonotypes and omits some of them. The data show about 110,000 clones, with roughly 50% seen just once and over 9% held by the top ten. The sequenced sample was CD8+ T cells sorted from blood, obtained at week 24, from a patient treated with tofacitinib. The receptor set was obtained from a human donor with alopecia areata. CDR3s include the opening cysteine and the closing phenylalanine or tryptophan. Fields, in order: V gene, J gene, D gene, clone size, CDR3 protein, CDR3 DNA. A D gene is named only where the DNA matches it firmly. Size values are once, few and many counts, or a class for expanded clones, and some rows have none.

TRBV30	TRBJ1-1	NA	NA	CAWSVMEGANTEAFF	TGTGCCTGGAGTGTAATGGAGGGCGCGAACACTGAAGCTTTCTTT
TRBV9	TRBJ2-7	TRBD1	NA	CASSTDRGGYEQYF	TGTGCCAGCAGCACAGACAGGGGGGGCTACGAGCAGTACTTC
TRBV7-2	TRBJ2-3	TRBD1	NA	CASRNDRGLVRMTDTQYF	TGTGCCAGCAGAAACGACAGGGGGCTGGTTAGGATGACAGATACGCAGTATTTT
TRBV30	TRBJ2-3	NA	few	CAWGRGASSTDTQYF	TGTGCCTGGGGAAGGGGGGCTTCTAGCACAGATACGCAGTATTTT
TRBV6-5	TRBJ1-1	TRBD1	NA	CASSSGQGADTEAFF	TGTGCCAGCAGTTCCGGACAGGGGGCAGACACTGAAGCTTTCTTT
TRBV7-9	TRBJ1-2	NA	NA	CASSSSGGRYYGYTF	TGTGCCAGCAGCTCGAGCGGAGGCAGGTACTATGGCTACACCTTC
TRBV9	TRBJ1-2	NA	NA	CASSDARGVTGYYGYTF	TGTGCCAGCAGCGACGCGCGAGGGGTCACAGGGTACTATGGCTACACCTTC
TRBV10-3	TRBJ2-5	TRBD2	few	CAIRGTSGNQETQYF	TGTGCCATCAGAGGGACTAGCGGAAATCAAGAGACCCAGTACTTC
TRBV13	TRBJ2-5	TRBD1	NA	CASRKTGMGEQETQYF	TGTGCCAGCAGGAAGACAGGGATGGGGGAACAAGAGACCCAGTACTTC
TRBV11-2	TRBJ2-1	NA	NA	CASSQTGRVGYNEQFF	TGTGCCAGCAGCCAGACGGGTAGGGTAGGCTACAATGAGCAGTTCTTC
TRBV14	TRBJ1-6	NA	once	CASSQAQGHNSPLHF	TGTGCCAGCAGCCAAGCGCAGGGGCATAATTCACCCCTCCACTTT
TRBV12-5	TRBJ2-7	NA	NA	CASGKKQGRYEQYF	TGTGCTAGTGGAAAAAAGCAAGGCCGCTACGAGCAGTACTTC
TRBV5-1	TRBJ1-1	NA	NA	CASSGLGQMNTEAFF	TGCGCCAGCAGCGGACTCGGACAGATGAACACTGAAGCTTTCTTT
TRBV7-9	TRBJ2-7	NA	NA	CASSFVPSVTYEQYF	TGTGCCAGCAGCTTCGTTCCTAGCGTAACCTACGAGCAGTACTTC
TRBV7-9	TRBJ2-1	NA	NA	CASSLEGSEQFF	TGTGCCAGCAGCTTAGAGGGCTCCGAGCAGTTCTTC
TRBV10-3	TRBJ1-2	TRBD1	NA	CAISDLGTENYGYTF	TGTGCCATCAGTGATCTCGGGACAGAGAACTATGGCTACACCTTC
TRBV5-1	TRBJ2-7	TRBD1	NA	CASTGTGSYEQYF	TGCGCCAGCACCGGGACAGGGTCCTACGAGCAGTACTTC
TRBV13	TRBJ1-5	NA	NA	CASSHGRAQPQHF	TGTGCCAGCAGCCACGGAAGGGCTCAGCCCCAGCATTTT
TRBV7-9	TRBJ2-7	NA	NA	CASSSQSTGLAEQYF	TGTGCCAGCAGCTCCCAATCAACAGGGCTTGCCGAGCAGTACTTC
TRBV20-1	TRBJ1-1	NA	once	CSATWGTEAFF	TGCAGTGCCACTTGGGGGACTGAAGCTTTCTTT